This TCR beta chain was identified in a study of vaccination and CD4 T cells after COVID-19 (dated by TCRdb to between 2021 and 2024). For the study in its entirety: Every convalescent patient had a positive nasal swab PCR test for SARS-CoV-2, with mild disease in about nine patients and severe disease in one. As controls, cultures received a CEFX viral epitope pool (the positive control), an HIV-1 Nef peptide pool (the negative control), or no peptide at all. Two doses of either the Pfizer-BioNTech BNT162b2 vaccine (n=8) or the Moderna mRNA-1273 vaccine (n=2) were administered to participants. In 10 COVID-19 convalescent patients and a handful of infection-naive healthy vaccine recipients, researchers compared the spike-specific CD4+ TCR repertoire from before mRNA vaccination with the repertoire from after. Culture stimuli were overlapping spike peptide pools from SARS-CoV-2 and from the common cold coronaviruses HCoV-NL63, HCoV-OC43 and HCoV-229E. Post-COVID blood samples from convalescent patients were collected a median of roughly 100 days after diagnosis, with a range of 35 to 161 days. The convalescent cohort included six males and four females, with two Hispanic individuals, seven Caucasians, two Asians and one multiracial person. Post-vaccine blood samples were obtained a median of about 72 days after the second vaccine dose, with a range of roughly 12 to 250 days.

The library was generated by PCR. TCR sequencing of DNA from cultured CD4+ T cells used the Oncomine TCR Beta short-read assay at the Johns Hopkins FTIC core. The QIAamp micro DNA kit was used to extract genomic DNA from the cultured CD4+ T cells. Oncomine TCR Beta libraries made from cultured CD4+ T cells were pooled using unique dual indexes and sequenced on an Illumina iSeq 100. As for the authors' bioinformatics: Non-productive sequences were filtered out, and CDR3s that did not start with C, did not end with F or W, or were shorter than 7 amino acids were discarded. Antigen-specific clonotypes were identified using the MANAFEST web application through comparison of peptide-stimulated wells with reference and other culture wells. An FDR below 0.05, an odds ratio above 5, and a productive frequency above 0.1% in at least two of three replicate wells were required for clones to be considered positive. Clonotypes that were significantly expanded in both SARS-CoV-2 spike wells and at least one common cold coronavirus spike condition were defined as cross-reactive. Levenshtein distances (stringdist) and unrooted phylogenetic trees (ape) in R version 3.6.1 were used to assess CDR3 homology. TCRdb reanalyzed the raw reads on its own, using fastp at Q25 for trimming and MiXCR for clone calling, and kept in-frame beta chains. Rows merge per CDR3 protein into single entries with the most common DNA and genes. The V and J calls and clone size are TCRdb's, not the authors'. The sample profile shows 10,000 or so distinct CDR3 sequences; over 55% of them were found once. In total, the top ten clones hold about an eighth of the sample.

Sample treatment or condition, as interpreted from the label and publication: roughly ten-day PBMC culture with coronavirus spike peptide pools or control peptides (ViraFEST assay). To expand antigen-specific T cells with peptide pools and then pick out the expanded clonotypes through TCR sequencing, the study relied on the ViraFEST assay. Positive SARS-CoV-2 PCR tests in the convalescent patients dated from March to December 2020, before Alpha, Beta and Delta variants emerged in the United States. Fewer than 2.5 million PBMCs per well were cultured in IMDM with approximately 5% human AB serum and about 9.2 IU/ml IL-2, plus 10 ug/ml peptide pools. On days 3 and 7, half of the culture medium was replaced with fresh IL-2-containing medium. After about nine days of culture, CD4+ T cells were isolated by negative selection with the EasySep CD4+ T cell isolation kit. PBMCs were separated from whole blood using Ficoll-Paque Plus gradient centrifugation and then either used fresh or cryopreserved at -140C. Triplicate wells were generally used for each culture condition.

Worth noting for this clonotype: Its antigen target is currently unknown. There are no base qualities to consult, and no much larger clone falls within one base.

Broad study findings and their caveats: In convalescent patients, a median about 84% of post-vaccine SARS-CoV-2-reactive clones were detected only after vaccination, and vaccine-specific priming was suggested by this finding. In convalescent patients, nearly all vaccine-specific clones (304 of 307) were found to be mono-reactive for SARS-CoV-2 spike rather than cross-reactive with common cold coronaviruses. The study included relatively few convalescent patients and did not analyze early timepoints after natural infection. An increase in the median number of SARS-CoV-2-reactive clonotypes from 21 after infection to roughly 39 after vaccination was observed, but the change was not found to be significant.

This TCR came from a human donor who had recovered from COVID-19. Sequenced sample: CD4+ T cells from blood, cultured in vitro.

The nucleotide sequence reads TGTGCCTGGAGTGTCAAGGGATCCTACGAGCAGTACTTC. This codes for CAWSVKGSYEQYF. Here the chain combines TRBV30 and TRBJ2-7; no D segment can be confidently identified. The germline V gene (reference sequence) gives CDR1 as GTSNPN and CDR2 as SVGIG. V loses 0 bases, J loses 1 base, and the germline ends lie 7 bases apart. From the cysteine through the phenylalanine, the CDR3 covers 13 amino acids. Solely the CDR3 DNA is kept, with 39 bases framed from the first base.